The 13 T cell receptor beta chains below come from one sample, sequenced in a study of CD8+CD57+ T cells in acquired aplastic anemia. Patients included in sequencing had previously demonstrated CD8+CD57+ cell expansion by flow cytometry. The template used for profiling TCR beta VDJ and CDR3 was genomic DNA. TCRdb reprocessed the reads with MiXCR, giving one entry per CDR3 protein. The sample lists about 470,000 distinct CDR3 sequences, over 25% occurring once. The source material was sorted CD4+, CD8+, or CD8+CD57+ T cells (not recorded which) from PBMCs. The receptors here all came from a human donor with aplastic anemia.

As concerns this clonotype: One end of the junction varies from germline; a read error may be responsible. V gene TRBV25-1 combines with J gene TRBJ2-5; D not resolved. The CDR3 contains 13 residues. Germline V gene sequence: CDR1 MGHDK, CDR2 SYGVNS. This CDR3 is CASKTRGIEAQYF. In DNA form, the CDR3 reads TGTGCCAGCAAGACGAGAGGAATAGAGGCCCAGTACTTC.

The CDR3 spells CASSQVGTGNEKLFF. The CDR3 DNA reads TGCGCCAGCAGCCAAGTAGGGACAGGGAATGAAAAACTGTTTTTT. The chain has TRBV4-1 and TRBJ1-4; 9 bases agree with TRBD1. J was trimmed by 5 bases and V by 1 base; bases with no gene match: 2. CDR3 length: 15 residues. Germline assignment: CDR1 MGHRA and CDR2 YSYEKL.

This clonotype was found many times. V usage is TRBV7-8 and J usage is TRBJ1-6; 9 positions match TRBD1. The trim removed 5 bases at V and 6 bases at J, leaving 5 bases unmatched. Per germline, CDR1 SGHVS and CDR2 FQNEAQ. CDR3 length equals 15 residues. CDR3 sequence (DNA): TGTGCCAGCAGCGGTTTACAGGGGGCTAATTCACCCCTCCACTTT. It specifies CASSGLQGANSPLHF.

The table lists this clonotype with many counts. This chain connects TRBV10-3 to TRBJ2-5, with TRBD2 as a possible D gene (7 bases). The CDR3 consists of 18 residues. The V and J ends lost 0 bases and 4 bases respectively, with 21 bases between them. CDR1 is ENHRY, CDR2 SYGVKD, per germline. This chain's CDR3 is CAISESLGGPGRRETQYF. The CDR3 region has the DNA TGTGCCATCAGTGAGTCTTTAGGGGGACCCGGGAGGAGAGAGACCCAGTACTTC.

This clonotype was recorded at least ten times. The chain recombines TRBV29-1 with TRBJ2-2, with D possibly matching TRBD2 (6 bases). V was trimmed by 2 bases and J by 3 bases, leaving 7 bases between them. In germline, CDR1 is SQVTM, CDR2 ANQGSEA. The CDR3 length is 13 residues. Written as DNA, the CDR3 is TGCAGCGTTGAAAGCGGGTACACCGGGGAGCTGTTTTTT. Protein product: CSVESGYTGELFF.

The genes are TRBV20-1 and TRBJ2-1; 15 bases agree with TRBD2. The CDR3 is 17 amino acids. V was pared by 5 bases and J by 2 bases, with 7 bases of the junction left unmatched. Germline V gene lookup returns CDR1 DFQATT and CDR2 SNEGSKA (reference sequence). In DNA, the CDR3 is TGCAGTGCTGGACTAGCGGGGGGGCCTTCACCCTACAATGAGCAGTTCTTC. Translating gives CSAGLAGGPSPYNEQFF.

This clonotype was counted many times. The V call is TRBV15, the J call TRBJ2-7; tentative D call: TRBD1 (5 bases). The CDR3 is 12 amino acids. V lost 3 bases to trimming and J lost 3 bases, with 6 bases between them. Germline CDR1 reads LNHNV; CDR2 reads YYDKDF (reference sequence). The CDR3 region is CATSRDNYEQYF. The CDR3 DNA reads as TGTGCCACCAGCAGGGACAACTACGAGCAGTACTTC. Full variable domain (remainder filled in from reference TRBV15 and TRBJ2-7): DAMVIQNPRYQVTQFGKPVTLSCSQTLNHNVMYWYQQKSSQAPKLLFHYYDKDFNNEADTPDNFQSRRPNTSFCFLDIRSPGLGDTAMYLCATSRDNYEQYFGPGTRLTVT.

This clonotype was detected only a few times. V gene TRBV7-2 combines with J gene TRBJ2-5; no clear D. Between the trimmed V and J ends, which lost 5 bases and 1 base, there was a span of 14 bases. This CDR3 has 15 residues. The germline V gene has CDR1 SGHTA and CDR2 FQGNSA. CDR3 protein: CASSARPTGQETQYF. In DNA, the CDR3 is TGTGCCAGCAGCGCCCGACCGACCGGCCAAGAGACCCAGTACTTC. Supplemented by reference TRBV7-2 and TRBJ2-5, the full variable domain reads GAGVSQSPSNKVTEKGKDVELRCDPISGHTALYWYRQSLGQGLEFLIYFQGNSAPDKSGLPSDRFSAERTGGSVSTLTIQRTQQEDSAVYLCASSARPTGQETQYFGPGTRLLVL.

In its sample, this clonotype was seen a few times. V gene TRBV12-3 or TRBV12-4 combines with J gene TRBJ2-3, with TRBD1 identical over 7 bases. This CDR3 spans 16 amino acids. After removal of 4 bases from V and 1 base from J, the junction contained 8 bases not matched to a gene. CDR3 amino acids: CASSSRTGRGTDTQYF. The DNA of the CDR3 is TGTGCCAGCAGTTCCCGGACAGGTAGGGGCACAGATACGCAGTATTTT.

This clonotype was counted a single time. The rearrangement links TRBV2 to TRBJ1-5; no reliable D call. Germline V gene data show CDR1 as SNHLY and CDR2 as FYNNEI. V shed 2 bases and J shed 6 bases, with 20 bases lying between them. There are 17 residues in the CDR3. The CDR3 DNA reads TGTGCCAGCAGTGAAACGCCTAACGTCCCTCGGGGTCAGCCCCAGCATTTT. Residues: CASSETPNVPRGQPQHF.

The chain links TRBV20-1 to TRBJ2-3; a possible D gene is TRBD1 (6 bases). Germline-derived CDR1 and CDR2 are DFQATT and SNEGSKA (reference sequence). The CDR3 loop spans 14 amino acids. V shed 3 bases and J shed 2 bases, with 12 bases lying between them. As DNA, the CDR3 is TGCAGTGCTAGCAAACAGGGAATCACAGATACGCAGTATTTT. Protein: CSASKQGITDTQYF.

The genes are TRBV25-1 and TRBJ1-1; D call uncertain. The CDR3 is made up of 17 amino acids. Germline lookup yields CDR1 MGHDK and CDR2 SYGVNS. V was shortened by 4 bases and J by 0 bases, with 18 bases between the two germline ends. The CDR3 sequence: CASSAKAGAIMNTEAFF. CDR3 sequence (DNA): TGTGCCAGCAGTGCGAAAGCGGGAGCCATCATGAACACTGAAGCTTTCTTT.

The chain carries TRBV7-2 and TRBJ1-1; D gene uncertain. The germline V gene encodes CDR1 SGHTA and CDR2 FQGNSA. V was cut by 3 bases and J by 0 bases, with 8 bases left in between. The CDR3 contains 14 residues. This CDR3 is CASSFNSLNTEAFF. CDR3 DNA: TGTGCCAGCAGCTTTAACAGCTTGAACACTGAAGCTTTCTTT.